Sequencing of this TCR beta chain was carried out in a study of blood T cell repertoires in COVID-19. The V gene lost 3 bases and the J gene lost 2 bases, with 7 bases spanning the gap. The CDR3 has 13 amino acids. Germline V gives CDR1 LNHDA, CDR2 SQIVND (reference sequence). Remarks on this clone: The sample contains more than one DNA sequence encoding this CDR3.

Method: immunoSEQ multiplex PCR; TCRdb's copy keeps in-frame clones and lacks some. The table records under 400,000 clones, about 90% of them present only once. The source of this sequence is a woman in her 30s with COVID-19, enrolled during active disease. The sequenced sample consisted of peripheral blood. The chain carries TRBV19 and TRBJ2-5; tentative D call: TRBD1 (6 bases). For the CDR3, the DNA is TGTGCCAGTAGTATTGGACAGCAAGAGACCCAGTACTTC. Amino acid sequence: CASSIGQQETQYF.